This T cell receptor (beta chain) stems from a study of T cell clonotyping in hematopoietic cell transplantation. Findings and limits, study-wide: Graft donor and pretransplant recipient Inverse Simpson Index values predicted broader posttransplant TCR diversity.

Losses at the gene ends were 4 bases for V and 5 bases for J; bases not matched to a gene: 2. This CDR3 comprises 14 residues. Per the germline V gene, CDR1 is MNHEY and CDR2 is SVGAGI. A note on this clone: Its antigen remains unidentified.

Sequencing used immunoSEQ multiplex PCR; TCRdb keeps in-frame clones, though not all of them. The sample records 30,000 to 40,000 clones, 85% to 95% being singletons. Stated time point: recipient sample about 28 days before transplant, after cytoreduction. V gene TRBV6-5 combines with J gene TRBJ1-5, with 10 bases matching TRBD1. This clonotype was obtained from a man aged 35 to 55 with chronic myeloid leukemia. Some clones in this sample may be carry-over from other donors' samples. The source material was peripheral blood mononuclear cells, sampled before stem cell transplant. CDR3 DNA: TGTGCCAGCAGTTGGGGGACAGGGGATCAGCCCCAGCATTTT. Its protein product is CASSWGTGDQPQHF.